This passage covers 24 T cell receptor beta chains from one sample sequenced in a study of cytomegalovirus exposure and HLA in healthy donors. Amplification used 60 Vbeta primers and 13 Jbeta primers. This table comes from immunoSEQ multiplex PCR, and its TCRdb copy is limited to in-frame clones, with some not included. The sample table sets out 150,000 to 200,000 clones. Sequenced input: PBMCs. The origin of the receptors is a woman between 18 and 30 years old in good health and CMV-seropositive.

This chain joins TRBV29-1 and TRBJ2-5; D may be TRBD2 (5 bases). Germline V gene lookup returns CDR1 SQVTM and CDR2 ANQGSEA. This CDR3 spans 14 amino acids. V lost 7 bases and J 1 base, leaving 16 bases between the germline ends. CDR3 loop: CSANVRVPQETQYF. The CDR3 DNA reads as TGCAGCGCTAACGTGCGGGTCCCCCAAGAGACCCAGTACTTC.

CDR3 nucleotide sequence: TGCAGCGTTGAAGTGACAGGGGGTTATGCAGATACGCAGTATTTT. Protein product: CSVEVTGGYADTQYF. V and J are TRBV29-1 and TRBJ2-3, with 9 bases fitting TRBD1. Germline V gives CDR1 SQVTM, CDR2 ANQGSEA. This CDR3 spans 15 amino acids. Germline trimming cut 1 base from V and 4 bases from J; bases unmatched to any gene: 6.

This chain connects TRBV2 to TRBJ2-7, with a possible D match to TRBD1 (5 bases). Deletions cut 3 bases from V and 2 bases from J, with 14 bases between. This CDR3 is built from 15 residues. Germline CDR1 is SNHLY and CDR2 is FYNNEI. The CDR3 region is CASSDPQGLPYEQYF. The CDR3 bases are TGTGCCAGCAGTGACCCGCAGGGCCTTCCCTACGAGCAGTACTTC.

The chain couples TRBV6-5 to TRBJ1-5, with D possibly TRBD1 on 5 matching bases. This CDR3 is 15 amino acids long. The V gene's germline CDR1 is MNHEY and CDR2 SVGAGI. Trimming pared 6 bases from V and 0 bases from J, leaving 12 bases between. The CDR3 DNA reads as TGTGCCAGCAGCCTGGGGGGTCATAGCAATCAGCCCCAGCATTTT. Translation: CASSLGGHSNQPQHF.

The rearrangement uses TRBV5-4 and TRBJ2-1, with 11 positions matching TRBD2. Unmatched junction bases numbered 6, after V lost 3 bases and J lost 7 bases. This CDR3 region has 15 residues. Germline CDR1 reads SGHNT; CDR2 reads YYREEE (reference sequence). DNA for the CDR3: TGTGCCAGCAGCTCCCCCGGGACTAGCGGTAATGAGCAGTTCTTC. Amino acid sequence: CASSSPGTSGNEQFF.

The chain uses TRBV12-5 and TRBJ2-2, with a possible D match to TRBD1 (6 bases). V shed 1 base and J shed 2 bases, with 14 bases lying between them. Looked up from germline, CDR1 is LGHNT and CDR2 is FRNRAP. This CDR3 has 17 amino acids. In DNA form, the CDR3 reads TGTGCTAGTGGTTTGGCAACAGGGACCGCCAACACCGGGGAGCTGTTTTTT. This sequence encodes CASGLATGTANTGELFF.

This sequence joins TRBV11-3 and TRBJ2-6; 9 nucleotides match TRBD1. V was pared by 5 bases and J by 0 bases, with 11 bases of the junction left unmatched. Germline lookup yields CDR1 SGHNT and CDR2 YENEEA. The CDR3 length is 19 residues. The CDR3 is CASSRRLGQGVSGANVLTF. The CDR3 DNA sequence: TGTGCCAGCAGCCGGCGACTGGGACAGGGAGTCTCTGGGGCCAACGTCCTGACTTTC.

V usage is TRBV30 and J usage is TRBJ1-4, with no clear D. The V gene's germline CDR1 is GTSNPN and CDR2 SVGIG (reference sequence). This CDR3 region has 13 residues. Deletions cut 0 bases from V and 5 bases from J, with 7 bases between. The CDR3 here is CAWSVLRNEKLFF. In DNA form, the CDR3 reads TGTGCCTGGAGTGTACTACGCAATGAAAAACTGTTTTTT.

This chain connects TRBV30 to TRBJ2-7; 7 bases line up with TRBD2. CDR1 and CDR2 from the germline V gene are GTSNPN and SVGIG (reference sequence). The CDR3 is 14 residues long. V shed 0 bases, J shed 4 bases, and the junction held 6 bases outside the gene matches. For the CDR3, the DNA is TGTGCCTGGAGTGTCGGGGGGTCGAGGTACGAGCAGTACTTC. Amino acids: CAWSVGGSRYEQYF.

This chain joins TRBV10-3 and TRBJ1-2, with 8 bases matching TRBD1. Germline loops: CDR1 ENHRY, CDR2 SYGVKD. The V segment lost 5 bases and the J segment 8 bases; nucleotides outside the gene matches: 13. This CDR3 has 15 amino acids. In DNA form, the CDR3 reads TGTGCCATCAGTCGAAACCAGGGGGCCTCTAGCGGCTACACCTTC. Protein sequence: CAISRNQGASSGYTF.

The chain carries TRBV5-6 and TRBJ2-2, with 9 bases fitting TRBD2. This CDR3 region has 16 residues. Trimming removed 4 bases from V and 1 base from J; junction bases left unmatched: 5. The germline V gene has CDR1 SGHDT and CDR2 YYEEEE. CDR3 in amino acids: CASSRSGSLNTGELFF. CDR3 DNA: TGTGCCAGCAGCCGTAGCGGGAGCTTGAACACCGGGGAGCTGTTTTTT.

The chain joins TRBV6-1 to TRBJ1-4, with no clear D. The CDR3 sequence is 16 residues long. Germline CDR1 is MNHNS and CDR2 is SASEGT. V was clipped by 0 bases and J by 7 bases, with 15 bases between them. For the CDR3, the DNA is TGTGCCAGCAGTGAAGCGGCCGGGATAGGACGTGAAAAACTGTTTTTT. Translation gives CASSEAAGIGREKLFF.

This rearrangement joins TRBV5-1 to TRBJ1-4; the D gene is possibly TRBD1 (6 bases). This CDR3 region has 14 residues. Germline CDR1 SGHRS, CDR2 YFSETQ. V shed 4 bases and J shed 8 bases, with 15 bases lying between them. The CDR3 nucleotides read TGCGCCAGCAGCATACAGGGTCTAGAGGAAAAACTGTTTTTT. Translated, it gives CASSIQGLEEKLFF.

The gene calls are TRBV6-5 and TRBJ2-2; D is undetermined. From germline, CDR1 is MNHEY and CDR2 SVGAGI. There are 14 residues in the CDR3. The V gene lost 2 bases and the J gene lost 0 bases, with 4 bases spanning the gap. The CDR3: CASSYRSNTGELFF. CDR3 nucleotides: TGTGCCAGCAGTTACCGTTCGAACACCGGGGAGCTGTTTTTT.

The J gene is TRBJ2-3, the V gene TRBV5-4; 7 nucleotides line up with TRBD2. The CDR3 length is 15 residues. The germline CDR1 and CDR2 sequences are SGHNT and YYREEE (reference sequence). V shed 6 bases, J shed 2 bases, and the junction held 9 bases outside the gene matches. The CDR3 reads CASNIGGGLTDTQYF. In DNA, the CDR3 is TGTGCCAGCAACATCGGCGGGGGTCTCACAGATACGCAGTATTTT. Using reference TRBV5-4 and TRBJ2-3 for the parts outside the CDR3, the full variable domain is ETGVTQSPTHLIKTRGQQVTLRCSSQSGHNTVSWYQQALGQGPQFIFQYYREEENGRGNFPPRFSGLQFPNYSSELNVNALELDDSALYLCASNIGGGLTDTQYFGPGTRLTVL.

This chain joins TRBV19 and TRBJ1-2; D gene unclear. The CDR3 totals 11 residues. V dropped 4 bases and J dropped 8 bases, with 8 bases sitting between them. In germline, CDR1 is LNHDA, CDR2 SQIVND (reference sequence). For the CDR3, the DNA is TGTGCCAGTAGTACCTTTTCCGGCTACACCTTC. Its translation: CASSTFSGYTF.

V gene TRBV7-9 combines with J gene TRBJ2-7; D is possibly TRBD2 (6 bases). The V gene's germline CDR1 is SEHNR and CDR2 FQNEAQ (reference sequence). The CDR3 is 13 residues long. V was shortened by 3 bases and J by 5 bases, with 11 bases between the two germline ends. The CDR3 reads CASSLWPGDEQYF. In DNA form, the CDR3 reads TGTGCCAGCAGCTTGTGGCCGGGGGACGAGCAGTACTTC.

The J gene is TRBJ2-6, the V gene TRBV7-9; D is possibly TRBD1 (5 bases). The germline V gene has CDR1 SEHNR and CDR2 FQNEAQ (reference sequence). The CDR3 is made up of 15 amino acids. Deletions cut 5 bases from V and 0 bases from J, with 8 bases between. In DNA form, the CDR3 reads TGTGCCAGCAGCCCAGGGCTCTCTGGGGCCAACGTCCTGACTTTC. It encodes CASSPGLSGANVLTF. Full variable domain (missing parts from reference TRBV7-9 and TRBJ2-6): DTGVSQNPRHKITKRGQNVTFRCDPISEHNRLYWYRQTLGQGPEFLTYFQNEAQLEKSRLLSDRFSAERPKGSFSTLEIQRTEQGDSAMYLCASSPGLSGANVLTFGAGSRLTVL.

The V call is TRBV14, the J call TRBJ2-1, with 7 bases matching TRBD1. Unmatched junction bases numbered 3, after V lost 7 bases and J lost 3 bases. Per germline, CDR1 SGHDN and CDR2 FVKESK. The CDR3 is made up of 13 amino acids. In DNA form, the CDR3 reads TGTGCCAGCAACCGGGACAGCTACAATGAGCAGTTCTTC. Protein: CASNRDSYNEQFF.

The rearrangement uses TRBV5-4 and TRBJ2-3, with D perhaps matching TRBD2 (7 bases). This CDR3 has 14 residues. Germline V gene lookup returns CDR1 SGHNT and CDR2 YYREEE (reference sequence). The V end was cut by 10 bases, the J end by 0 bases, with 15 bases between. CDR3 loop: CAATGGSSTDTQYF. DNA for the CDR3: TGTGCCGCAACGGGGGGCTCTAGCACAGATACGCAGTATTTT.

The gene calls are TRBV29-1 and TRBJ1-1; D remains ambiguous. The germline V gene encodes CDR1 SQVTM and CDR2 ANQGSEA. The CDR3 is 11 residues long. The V and J ends lost 2 bases and 8 bases respectively, with 9 bases between them. This CDR3 reads CSVENLGEAFF. The CDR3 DNA follows: TGCAGCGTTGAAAACCTAGGAGAAGCTTTCTTT. Together with reference TRBV29-1 and TRBJ1-1, the CDR3 gives the full variable domain: SAVISQKPSRDICQRGTSLTIQCQVDSQVTMMFWYRQQPGQSLTLIATANQGSEATYESGFVIDKFPISRPNLTFSTLTVSNMSPEDSSIYLCSVENLGEAFFGQGTRLTVV.

The chain has TRBV11-2 and TRBJ2-1; D is ambiguous. V lost 0 bases and J lost 5, with 8 bases in between. The germline gives CDR1 SGHAT, CDR2 FQNNGV. This CDR3 has 14 amino acids. CDR3 bases: TGTGCCAGCAGCTTAGATCACTACAACAATGAGCAGTTCTTC. Residues: CASSLDHYNNEQFF.

The genes are TRBV4-3 and TRBJ1-1; D uncertain. The CDR3 runs 14 residues. Trimming shortened V by 0 bases and J by 2 bases, and 7 bases separated the two germline ends. Germline lookup yields CDR1 LGHNA and CDR2 YSLEER. Here the CDR3 DNA reads TGCGCCAGCAGCCAAGATTTACACAACACTGAAGCTTTCTTT. It translates to CASSQDLHNTEAFF.

This rearrangement joins TRBV15 to TRBJ1-1, with 7 bases fitting TRBD1. The junction had 6 bases not matched to a gene; V was cut back by 4 bases and J by 4 bases. This CDR3 comprises 14 residues. CDR1 is LNHNV, CDR2 YYDKDF, per germline (reference sequence). CDR3 region: CATSTSSGGTEAFF. CDR3 nucleotide sequence: TGTGCCACCAGCACCTCATCAGGGGGCACTGAAGCTTTCTTT.